These 6 T cell receptor beta chains were sequenced from one sample in a study of human T cells and chemical hapten exposure. Each CDR3 protein gets one entry after TCRdb re-called the RACE reads with MiXCR. This table holds around 65,000 distinct CDR3 sequences, roughly 6.1% found once. Time point of the sample: healthy volunteer bleed at 6 weeks. Unfractionated whole blood yielded the extracted total RNA. Sequenced: whole blood. Source of these receptors: a female donor in good health. Some clones in this sample may be carry-over from other donors' samples.

In this sample, this clonotype turned up many times. This chain links TRBV11-2 with TRBJ2-2; TRBD2 might be the D (6 bases). Trimming stripped 8 bases from V and 7 bases from J, with 20 bases between. Germline values: CDR1 SGHAT, CDR2 FQNNGV. CDR3 size: 15 residues. CDR3 DNA: TGTGCCAGCCAGGGTTGGAGGGAGACGGGCGGGGAGCTGTTTTTT. This translates into CASQGWRETGGELFF.

This clonotype was observed many times. V usage is TRBV11-2 and J usage is TRBJ2-7; the D is unclear. The CDR3 is made up of 11 amino acids. In germline, CDR1 is SGHAT, CDR2 FQNNGV. The V end lost 1 base, the J end lost 6 bases, and 4 bases lay between the germline ends. The CDR3 sequence is CASSLALEQYF. The CDR3 DNA reads as TGTGCCAGCAGCTTAGCCCTCGAGCAGTACTTC.

This clonotype was observed at least ten times. The chain uses TRBV6-2 or TRBV6-3 and TRBJ2-3, with 7 nucleotides matching TRBD1. The CDR3 runs to 14 residues. V lost 5 bases to trimming and J lost 0 bases; unmatched junction nucleotides: 2. Germline V lookup: CDR1 MNHEY, CDR2 SVGEGT. The CDR3 DNA reads TGTGCCAGCAGTCGGGACAGTAGCACAGATACGCAGTATTTT. Residues: CASSRDSSTDTQYF.

The chain joins TRBV30 to TRBJ2-7, with D perhaps TRBD1 (6 bases). The V and J ends lost 3 bases and 1 base respectively, with 7 bases between them. The germline gives CDR1 GTSNPN, CDR2 SVGIG (reference sequence). The CDR3 spans 12 residues. The CDR3 here is CAWSQGSYEQYF. In DNA, the CDR3 is TGTGCCTGGAGCCAGGGGTCCTACGAGCAGTACTTC.

Ten or more counts support this clonotype. This chain uses TRBV20-1 with TRBJ2-3; either TRBD1 or TRBD2 may supply D (7 bases each). CDR3 length: 15 residues. Germline V CDR1 and CDR2: DFQATT, SNEGSKA (reference sequence). V shed 5 bases and J shed 5 bases, with 20 bases lying between them. CDR3 DNA: TGCAGTGCTCCGACTAGCAGGGGGACGGGAGATACGCAGTATTTT. This sequence encodes CSAPTSRGTGDTQYF.

This clonotype was found many times. The V call is TRBV7-2, the J call TRBJ2-7; D is undetermined. The CDR3 is 12 amino acids. V was clipped by 2 bases and J by 9 bases, with 11 bases between them. Per germline, CDR1 SGHTA and CDR2 FQGNSA. The DNA for the CDR3 is TGTGCCAGCAGCTTACTACTAAGAGGGCAGTACTTC. Translating it yields CASSLLLRGQYF.